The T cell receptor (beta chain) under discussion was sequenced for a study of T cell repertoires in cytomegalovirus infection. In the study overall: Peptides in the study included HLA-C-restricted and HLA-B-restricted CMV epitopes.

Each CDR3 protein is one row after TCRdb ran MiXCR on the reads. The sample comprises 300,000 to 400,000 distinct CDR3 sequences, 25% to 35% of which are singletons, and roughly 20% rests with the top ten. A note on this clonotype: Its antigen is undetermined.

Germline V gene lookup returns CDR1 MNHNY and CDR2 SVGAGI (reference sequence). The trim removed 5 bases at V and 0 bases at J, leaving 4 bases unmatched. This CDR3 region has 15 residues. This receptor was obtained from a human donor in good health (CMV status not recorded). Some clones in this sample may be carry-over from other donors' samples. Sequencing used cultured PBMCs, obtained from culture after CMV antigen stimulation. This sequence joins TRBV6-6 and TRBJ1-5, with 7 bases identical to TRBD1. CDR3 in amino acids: CASSRTGASNQPQHF. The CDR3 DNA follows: TGTGCCAGCAGTCGGACAGGCGCTAGCAATCAGCCCCAGCATTTT.